The T cell receptor (beta chain) under discussion was sequenced for a study of cytomegalovirus exposure and HLA in healthy donors. Germline lookup yields CDR1 SGDLS and CDR2 YYNGEE. This CDR3 is 15 amino acids long. Losses at the gene ends were 0 bases for V and 2 bases for J; bases not matched to a gene: 4. Primers included in the PCR were 60 Vbeta and 13 Jbeta primers. Libraries were prepared by immunoSEQ multiplex PCR; TCRdb keeps only in-frame clonotypes and omits some of them. Here the sample spans about 90,000 clones, over 60% being singletons. At sampling all donors were nominally healthy, likely with unrecorded immune exposures.

The TCR was taken from a woman aged 35 to 49 in good health and CMV-seropositive. The sample was PBMCs. V and J are TRBV9 and TRBJ2-5, with TRBD2 matching 7 bases. The CDR3 nucleotides are TGTGCCAGCAGCGTAGGGGGACTATCTCAAGAGACCCAGTACTTC. Protein: CASSVGGLSQETQYF.